The following is a T cell receptor beta chain sequence with its context. This entry belongs to a study of blood T cell repertoires in COVID-19. As for the study in general: Whether acute or convalescent, the COVID-19 samples came from the United States, Italy and Spain. T cells, B-cell-depleted T cells, or PBMCs provided the cDNA or gDNA that served as material.

Clinical history as reported by participants underpinned cohort assignment. TCRdb keeps only in-frame clones here, not all; method: immunoSEQ multiplex PCR. The table shows about 330,000 clones, with about 90% occurring only once. There are 15 residues in the CDR3. Trimming at V came to 4 bases and at J to 5 bases, leaving 6 bases not matched to a gene. The V gene's germline CDR1 is KGHSH and CDR2 LQKENI. The specimen was PBMCs or T cells enriched from blood (not recorded which). V usage is TRBV18 and J usage is TRBJ2-2; the match to TRBD1 covers 8 bases. This receptor was identified in a woman under 40 who had recovered from COVID-19. This CDR3 is CASSLRQGRTGELFF. CDR3 coding DNA: TGTGCCAGCTCACTCCGACAGGGGAGAACCGGGGAGCTGTTTTTT.